The 4 T cell receptor beta chains listed next were all sequenced from one sample in a study of T-cell memory formation after mild COVID-19 (dated by TCRdb to about 2021). Receptor libraries were prepared by 5' RACE. The data were produced on an Illumina NovaSeq 6000. TCRdb trimmed public reads at Q25 via fastp, called clones via MiXCR and kept in-frame beta chains. Rows matching on CDR3 protein sequence are summarized as one entry with the most common DNA and genes. The table for this sample lists hundreds of thousands of distinct CDR3 sequences; around 18% of them were counted only once. Of the sample, 8.4% falls within the top ten clones. Sequenced sample: PBMCs or a T cell subset sorted from them (not recorded which). The receptor set was obtained from an adult woman who had mild COVID-19 (a few samples of this study predate the infection). The sample titles of this study are shuffled in the database, so cell type and time point are left out; the donor was told from shared clones.

This clonotype was observed a few times. The gene calls are TRBV24-1 and TRBJ2-7, with unresolved D. CDR1 KGHDR and CDR2 SFDVKD come from the germline V gene. The CDR3 is 13 residues long. Trimming cost V 5 bases and J 7 bases, with 14 bases left between them. DNA of the CDR3: TGTGCCACCAGTGCTTACACCGGCGATGAGCAGTACTTC. Its protein is CATSAYTGDEQYF.

This clonotype was recorded at least ten times. The CDR3 spells CASSRDSNYEQYF. The CDR3 region has the DNA TGTGCCAGCAGCCGTGACAGTAACTACGAGCAGTACTTC. This chain uses TRBV5-5 with TRBJ2-7; a weak D match, TRBD1 (5 bases). There are 13 residues in the CDR3. The germline V gene encodes CDR1 SGHKS and CDR2 YYEKEE (reference sequence). V was trimmed by 4 bases and J by 3 bases, leaving 11 bases between them.

This clonotype was seen only a few times. The V gene is TRBV20-1, the J gene TRBJ2-3, with 8 bases lining up with TRBD2. This CDR3 has 15 amino acids. V lost 0 bases and J lost 1; bases outside the gene matches: 3. Per germline, CDR1 DFQATT and CDR2 SNEGSKA (reference sequence). For the CDR3, the DNA is TGCAGTGCTAGAGATTCCGGGGGGGGCACAGATACGCAGTATTTT. Its translation is CSARDSGGGTDTQYF.

The chain combines TRBV5-5 with TRBJ1-3; D gene ambiguous. V dropped 0 bases and J dropped 0 bases, with 7 bases sitting between them. Germline CDR1 SGHKS, CDR2 YYEKEE (reference sequence). This CDR3 spans 15 amino acids. CDR3 sequence (DNA): TGTGCCAGCAGCTTGGTTACCAGCTCTGGAAACACCATATATTTT. This encodes CASSLVTSSGNTIYF.